This is a list of T cell receptor beta chains from one sample in a study of blood T cells in healthy people across ages. TCRdb analysed the 5' RACE reads with MiXCR anew, one entry per CDR3 protein. Of about 970,000 distinct CDR3 sequences listed, roughly 51% are singletons. The sample was blood. These receptors were taken from a woman aged 55-75 years in good health. Both conserved end residues are part of each CDR3. A D gene is named only where the DNA matches it firmly. Clone size is not always given. Where it is, it says once, few, many or a class for expanded clones.

D	V	J	size	CDR3	DNA
TRBD1	TRBV12-3/TRBV12-4	TRBJ1-1	.	CASSTYRGGGTEAFF	TGTGCCAGCAGTACTTACAGGGGAGGGGGCACTGAAGCTTTCTTT
.	TRBV24-1	TRBJ2-1	.	CATSGQGKAGNEQFF	TGTGCCACCAGTGGTCAGGGGAAGGCTGGCAATGAGCAGTTCTTC
TRBD2	TRBV2	TRBJ2-7	few	CASSEEGLAGYEQYF	TGTGCCAGCAGTGAGGAAGGACTAGCGGGCTACGAGCAGTACTTC
.	TRBV21-1	TRBJ2-3	.	CASSKVLAGARTDTQYF	TGTGCCAGCAGCAAAGTGTTAGCGGGAGCTCGCACAGATACGCAGTATTTT
.	TRBV7-3	TRBJ2-6	.	CASSLVQAAGANVLTF	TGTGCCAGCAGCTTAGTGCAGGCAGCTGGGGCCAACGTCCTGACTTTC
.	TRBV3-1	TRBJ1-5	.	CASSQRNGNQPQHF	TGTGCCAGCAGCCAAAGGAACGGGAATCAGCCCCAGCATTTT
.	TRBV3-1	TRBJ2-6	few	CASSPKAGANVLTF	TGTGCCAGCAGCCCGAAGGCTGGGGCCAACGTCCTGACTTTC
.	TRBV5-1	TRBJ2-1	.	CASSANSSNLYNEQFF	TGCGCCAGCAGCGCCAACTCTAGCAATCTCTACAATGAGCAGTTCTTC
.	TRBV5-5	TRBJ2-6	many	CASSLADSGANVLTF	TGTGCCAGCAGCTTGGCCGACTCTGGGGCCAACGTCCTGACTTTC
TRBD1	TRBV29-1	TRBJ2-7	.	CSVESGGGPYEQYF	TGCAGCGTTGAGTCAGGGGGCGGCCCCTACGAGCAGTACTTC
TRBD2	TRBV28	TRBJ2-1	.	CASSYPGLAGALTHNEQFF	TGTGCCAGCAGTTACCCTGGACTAGCGGGAGCCCTGACCCACAATGAGCAGTTCTTC
.	TRBV20-1	TRBJ2-1	.	CSARAAGYQETQFF	TGCAGTGCTAGAGCGGCGGGGTACCAAGAGACCCAGTTCTTC
TRBD2	TRBV5-1	TRBJ2-7	few	CASSPPREGYEQYF	TGCGCCAGCAGCCCCCCTCGGGAGGGCTACGAGCAGTACTTC
TRBD1	TRBV20-1	TRBJ2-2	few	CSAKPGQGTGELFF	TGCAGTGCCAAGCCGGGACAGGGCACCGGGGAGCTGTTTTTT
.	TRBV27	TRBJ2-3	few	CASSRLPSTHTQYF	TGTGCCAGCAGCAGACTGCCCTCCACACATACGCAGTATTTT
TRBD2	TRBV20-1	TRBJ2-1	.	CSARWLAAYNEQFF	TGCAGTGCTAGATGGCTAGCGGCCTACAATGAGCAGTTCTTC
.	TRBV7-8	TRBJ2-1	few	CASSVSRVRPYNEQFF	TGTGCCAGCAGCGTATCCAGGGTTCGTCCCTACAATGAGCAGTTCTTC
.	TRBV29-1	TRBJ2-1	few	CSAVQDTSYNEQFF	TGCAGCGCCGTGCAGGACACATCCTACAATGAGCAGTTCTTC
.	TRBV10-3	TRBJ1-2	.	CAISEPARAGTYGYTF	TGTGCCATCAGTGAGCCCGCCCGGGCAGGCACCTATGGCTACACCTTC
.	TRBV5-5	TRBJ2-2	.	CASSLAVRQDTGELFF	TGTGCCAGCAGCTTGGCCGTTCGTCAGGACACCGGGGAGCTGTTTTTT
.	TRBV7-2	TRBJ2-1	.	CASSLLGLTSSYNEQFF	TGTGCCAGCAGCTTACTTGGACTTACGAGCTCCTACAATGAGCAGTTCTTC
.	TRBV12-3/TRBV12-4	TRBJ2-3	.	CASKHSGSDTQYF	TGTGCCAGCAAACACTCAGGGTCAGATACGCAGTATTTT
.	TRBV7-2	TRBJ2-5	.	CASSLAPAQETQYF	TGTGCCAGCAGCTTAGCTCCAGCACAAGAGACCCAGTACTTC
.	TRBV5-1	TRBJ2-3	.	CASSTLESTDTQYF	TGCGCCAGCAGCACCCTAGAAAGCACAGATACGCAGTATTTT
TRBD2	TRBV28	TRBJ2-7	.	CASSLGTSGSLYEQYF	TGTGCCAGCAGCCTCGGGACTAGCGGGAGTTTGTACGAGCAGTACTTC
.	TRBV5-1	TRBJ1-1	.	CASSVRGTEAFF	TGCGCCAGCAGCGTTCGGGGCACTGAAGCTTTCTTT
.	TRBV10-3	TRBJ1-5	.	CAISESNTVGWPQHF	TGTGCCATCAGTGAGTCGAATACAGTCGGTTGGCCCCAGCATTTT
TRBD2	TRBV4-3	TRBJ2-1	.	CASRPTGRAGVNEQFF	TGCGCCAGCCGTCCGACCGGGAGGGCCGGGGTAAATGAGCAGTTCTTC
TRBD1	TRBV27	TRBJ2-7	few	CASSLAGTGYYEQYF	TGTGCCAGCAGCCTAGCCGGGACAGGGTACTACGAGCAGTACTTC
.	TRBV7-2	TRBJ2-1	.	CASSSRFTYNEQFF	TGTGCCAGCAGCTCCCGTTTTACCTACAATGAGCAGTTCTTC
.	TRBV20-1	TRBJ2-1	.	CSARDTHSVSNEQFF	TGCAGTGCTAGAGATACCCATAGCGTGAGTAATGAGCAGTTCTTC
TRBD1	TRBV18	TRBJ2-1	.	CASSLGLDVRGNEQFF	TGTGCCAGCTCCCTCGGACTGGACGTCAGGGGGAATGAGCAGTTCTTC
TRBD1	TRBV7-9	TRBJ2-7	many	CASSTLPDREFYEQYF	TGTGCCAGCAGCACCCTTCCGGACAGGGAATTCTACGAGCAGTACTTC
TRBD1	TRBV6-6	TRBJ2-7	.	CASSRDRVGNEQYF	TGTGCCAGCAGTCGCGACAGGGTAGGCAACGAGCAGTACTTC
TRBD2	TRBV5-6	TRBJ2-3	few	CASSSQAGGPSWTDTQYF	TGTGCCAGCAGCTCGCAAGCGGGAGGGCCTAGTTGGACAGATACGCAGTATTTT
.	TRBV12-3/TRBV12-4	TRBJ2-7	.	CASRPDGFYEQYF	TGTGCCAGCAGGCCGGACGGATTCTACGAGCAGTACTTC
.	TRBV7-2	TRBJ2-7	.	CASMAGRKPYEQYF	TGTGCCAGCATGGCAGGACGTAAACCCTACGAGCAGTACTTC
TRBD2	TRBV20-1	TRBJ2-3	once	CSARDPTSGRRGTQYF	TGCAGTGCTAGAGATCCGACTAGCGGGAGACGGGGTACGCAGTATTTT
TRBD2	TRBV14	TRBJ2-4	.	CASSQVPGGIQYF	TGTGCCAGCAGCCAAGTCCCGGGGGGCATTCAGTACTTC
.	TRBV25-1	TRBJ2-5	.	CASKRPAGTQYF	TGTGCCAGCAAAAGGCCAGCGGGGACCCAGTACTTC
.	TRBV29-1	TRBJ2-2	.	CSVVGDPNTGELFF	TGCAGCGTTGTAGGGGACCCGAACACCGGGGAGCTGTTTTTT
.	TRBV12-3/TRBV12-4	TRBJ2-1	.	CASSFISGGNEQFF	TGTGCCAGCAGTTTCATTAGCGGAGGCAATGAGCAGTTCTTC
TRBD1	TRBV29-1	TRBJ1-5	.	CSVLEDRNLNQPQHF	TGCAGCGTTTTAGAGGACAGGAATCTCAATCAGCCCCAGCATTTT
.	TRBV7-9	TRBJ1-5	.	CASSEDGGAQPQHF	TGTGCCAGCAGCGAGGACGGGGGGGCTCAGCCCCAGCATTTT